This TCR beta chain was captured by sequencing in a study of neoadjuvant anti-PD-1 for oral cavity cancer. This clone was counted once. Regarding time point: after neoadjuvant nivolumab, at surgical resection. These oral cavity squamous cell carcinomas were HPV-negative and locally advanced. Germline V lookup: CDR1 SEHNR, CDR2 FQNEAQ (reference sequence). V shed 6 bases and J shed 8 bases, with 17 bases lying between them. This CDR3 has 14 amino acids. The table came from immunoSEQ multiplex PCR; TCRdb's copy has only in-frame clones and leaves some out. This table has more than 25,000 clones, 80% appearing once.

The receptor's source is a person between 40 and 85 years old with oral cavity squamous cell carcinoma. The chain links TRBV7-9 to TRBJ2-1; no clear D. The sequencing here drew on PBMCs, taken after nivolumab (anti-PD-1) treatment. CDR3 bases: TGTGCCAGCAGACCGACGTGGATAGTCGATGAGCAGTTCTTC. It is translated as CASRPTWIVDEQFF.